Listed below are T cell receptor beta chains from one sample, sequenced in a study of blood T cell repertoires in COVID-19. Sequenced by immunoSEQ multiplex PCR; TCRdb stores in-frame clones only, minus some. This table holds tens of thousands of clones, around 77% found once. The sequencing sample was made of peripheral blood. These receptors were collected from a man aged 65-85 years with active or convalescent COVID-19. CDR3s include the opening cysteine and the closing phenylalanine or tryptophan. A D gene is named only where the DNA matches it firmly. Clone size is shown for a subset of rows, as once, few, many or a class of expanded clone.

j_call d_call v_call clone_size cdr3_aa cdr3_nt
TRBJ2-3 TRBD2 TRBV7-2 . CASSSGRGASQYF TGTGCCAGCAGCTCTGGGCGGGGGGCCTCGCAGTATTTT
TRBJ1-2 . TRBV29-1 . CSVEGRGNYGYTF TGCAGCGTTGAAGGCAGGGGCAACTATGGCTACACCTTC
TRBJ1-1 TRBD1 TRBV6-2/TRBV6-3 . CASSFHRGAEAFF TGTGCCAGCAGTTTTCACAGGGGAGCTGAAGCTTTCTTT
TRBJ2-5 TRBD2 TRBV3-1/TRBV3-2 . CASSRGTSGFQETQYF TGTGCCAGCAGCCGGGGGACTAGCGGATTCCAAGAGACCCAGTACTTC
TRBJ2-3 . TRBV6-5 . CASRAQDTQYF TGTGCCAGCAGGGCACAAGATACGCAGTATTTT
TRBJ1-2 . TRBV5-4 . CASSQNRNTNYGYTF TGTGCCAGCAGCCAAAACAGGAATACTAACTATGGCTACACCTTC
TRBJ1-2 . TRBV6-5 . CATRNPGAYGYTF TGTGCCACCAGAAACCCAGGCGCCTATGGCTACACCTTC
TRBJ1-5 . TRBV30 . CACGSAVPQHF TGTGCCTGCGGGTCAGCGGTCCCCCAGCATTTT
TRBJ1-5 TRBD1 TRBV5-6 . CASSLAQASGGVNQPQHF TGTGCCAGCAGCTTGGCCCAGGCGTCAGGGGGCGTCAATCAGCCCCAGCATTTT
TRBJ1-6 . TRBV5-1 few CATGVPETTTYSPLHF TGCGCTACAGGCGTCCCGGAAACGACGACTTATTCACCCCTCCACTTT
TRBJ2-2 . TRBV5-4 . CASSSGGGYGELFF TGTGCCAGCAGCTCAGGTGGGGGCTACGGGGAGCTGTTTTTT
TRBJ1-2 TRBD1 TRBV10-3 . CATKPGTGGYGYTF TGTGCCACCAAGCCCGGGACAGGGGGCTATGGCTACACCTTC
TRBJ2-6 . TRBV19 . CASSAGLYPGGANVLTF TGTGCCAGTAGCGCCGGTCTTTACCCGGGGGGGGCCAACGTCCTGACTTTC
TRBJ2-2 TRBD2 TRBV29-1 . CSGAGLHTGELFF TGCAGCGGTGCGGGACTACACACCGGGGAGCTGTTTTTT
TRBJ1-1 . TRBV6-6 . CASSYTRDTEAFF TGTGCCAGCAGTTATACGAGGGACACTGAAGCTTTCTTT
TRBJ2-3 . TRBV5-1 . CASSLAYGGSADTQYF TGCGCCAGCAGCTTGGCCTATGGGGGCTCGGCAGATACGCAGTATTTT
TRBJ1-5 TRBD1 TRBV28 . CASSLLGQELLSNQPQHF TGTGCCAGCAGTTTATTAGGACAGGAATTACTTAGCAATCAGCCCCAGCATTTT